These 10 T cell receptor beta chains were sequenced from one sample in a study of immune evolution from preneoplasia to lung adenocarcinoma. Clones were read by immunoSEQ multiplex PCR, and TCRdb kept only the in-frame ones, dropping some. The data hold several thousand clones, with about 80% observed a single time. Sample: FFPE invasive lung adenocarcinoma tissue. These receptors all come from a person aged 50-75 years with lung adenocarcinoma.

The chain recombines TRBV6-5 with TRBJ2-2; no definite D call. This CDR3 contains 12 residues. Trimming removed 6 bases at V and 1 base at J, with 3 bases between. Germline assignment: CDR1 MNHEY and CDR2 SVGAGI. The CDR3 DNA reads as TGTGCCAGCAGCTTGAACACCGGGGAGCTGTTTTTT. Its protein is CASSLNTGELFF.

The rearrangement joins TRBV7-8 to TRBJ2-5; D call uncertain. This CDR3 spans 13 amino acids. V lost 1 base to trimming and J lost 5 bases, with 8 bases between them. Germline V gene sequence: CDR1 SGHVS, CDR2 FQNEAQ. The CDR3 loop is CASSLGLDETQYF. The CDR3 DNA reads as TGTGCCAGCAGCTTAGGGCTAGATGAGACCCAGTACTTC.

The chain joins TRBV10-1 to TRBJ2-3; perhaps TRBD2 as D (6 bases). The V end was cut by 6 bases, the J end by 1 base, with 20 bases between. Germline assignment: CDR1 WNHNN and CDR2 SYGVQD (reference sequence). The CDR3 covers 17 residues. The CDR3 spells CASSETPGTPGTDTQYF. The CDR3, as DNA: TGCGCCAGCAGCGAAACCCCCGGGACTCCTGGCACAGATACGCAGTATTTT.

The genes are TRBV5-1 and TRBJ2-7, with D perhaps TRBD1 (6 bases). Germline CDR1 SGHRS, CDR2 YFSETQ. The germline V and J ends were trimmed by 2 bases and 4 bases, with 16 bases remaining between them. This CDR3 spans 15 amino acids. CDR3 DNA sequence: TGCGCCAGCAGCTTACAGGGTTCTCTAGGGTACGAGCAGTACTTC. Translated: CASSLQGSLGYEQYF.

The V gene is TRBV2, the J gene TRBJ2-1; D remains ambiguous. CDR1 is SNHLY and CDR2 is FYNNEI in the germline V gene. Deletions cut 6 bases from V and 8 bases from J, with 11 bases between. The CDR3 has 12 amino acids. CDR3 in amino acids: CASSDKRDEQFF. The DNA of the CDR3 is TGTGCCAGCAGCGACAAGCGAGATGAGCAGTTCTTC.

The gene calls are TRBV7-9 and TRBJ2-7; a possible D gene is TRBD2 (5 bases). CDR1 is SEHNR, CDR2 FQNEAQ, per germline (reference sequence). V shed 6 bases and J shed 2 bases, with 11 bases lying between them. The CDR3 has 13 amino acids. The CDR3 DNA is TGTGCCAGCAGACTAGACGGTCCCTACGAGCAGTACTTC. This gives the protein CASRLDGPYEQYF.

The rearrangement links TRBV4-1 to TRBJ1-1, with D possibly being TRBD1 (6 bases). Trimming shortened V by 6 bases and J by 0 bases, and 17 bases separated the two germline ends. The CDR3 loop spans 16 amino acids. CDR1 and CDR2 (germline): MGHRA, YSYEKL. This chain's CDR3 is CASSRGGPGMNTEAFF. The CDR3 DNA sequence: TGCGCCAGCAGTCGGGGGGGCCCGGGGATGAACACTGAAGCTTTCTTT.

The CDR3 DNA reads TGTGCCAGCAGCGTAGGCCCGGGACAGGGCTATGGCTACACCTTC. It encodes CASSVGPGQGYGYTF. The J gene is TRBJ1-2, the V gene TRBV9; the match to TRBD1 covers 9 bases. Unmatched junction bases numbered 4, after V lost 0 bases and J lost 4 bases. Germline loops: CDR1 SGDLS, CDR2 YYNGEE. The CDR3 runs 15 residues.

The gene calls are TRBV11-1 and TRBJ2-7; D gene unclear. Germline V gene sequence: CDR1 SGHAT, CDR2 FQDESV (reference sequence). Trimming pared 4 bases from V and 4 bases from J, leaving 14 bases between. This CDR3 region has 14 residues. The CDR3 is CASSSMLGRYEQYF. CDR3 DNA sequence: TGTGCCAGCAGCTCGATGCTAGGGCGGTACGAGCAGTACTTC.

This chain connects TRBV27 to TRBJ2-1; 8 positions match TRBD1. Germline V gives CDR1 MNHEY, CDR2 SMNVEV (reference sequence). There are 14 residues in the CDR3. Trimming cost V 8 bases and J 3 bases; bases outside gene matches: 6. In DNA, the CDR3 is TGTGCCAGCGGACAGGGAAGGGACTACAATGAGCAGTTCTTC. Its translation: CASGQGRDYNEQFF.